This TCR beta chain was observed in a study of T cells in Graves' hyperthyroidism and ophthalmopathy. About the study: Staff took peripheral blood when the initial diagnosis was made, before any treatment began.

The study enrolled patients aged 18 to 65 with newly diagnosed hyperthyroidism of under 2 months' duration. In making diagnoses, clinical symptoms, serum thyroxine and TRAb, thyroid ultrasound and orbital computed tomography were all used. This clonotype was counted at least ten times. The germline V and J ends were trimmed by 5 bases and 2 bases, with 13 bases remaining between them. Germline CDR1 and CDR2: SGHVS and FQNEAQ. The CDR3 is made up of 15 amino acids. Amplified regions were TCR beta CDR3 sequences from RNA transcripts. A set of HTBI primers served as the primers for a first-round RT-PCR of the TCR CDR3. From the multiplex PCR reads, TCRdb called clonotypes with MiXCR, one entry per CDR3 protein. This table has approximately 600,000 distinct CDR3 sequences, 15% to 20% appearing once.

This TCR was recovered from a woman younger than 45 with Graves' hyperthyroidism. The sequenced sample was blood. V and J are TRBV7-8 and TRBJ2-1; a weak D match, TRBD2 (6 bases). CDR3 region: CASSPLRGTYNEQFF. CDR3 bases: TGTGCCAGCAGCCCGCTGCGGGGTACCTACAATGAGCAGTTCTTC.